Listed below are T cell receptor beta chains from one sample, sequenced in a study of blood T cells in healthy people across ages. TCRdb passed the 5' RACE reads through MiXCR, listing each CDR3 protein once. The sample includes about 1.4 million distinct CDR3 sequences, almost 60% of them seen just once. Sequenced sample: blood. The source is a man between 18 and 35 years old in good health. The CDR3 runs from the conserved cysteine through the conserved F or W. The D gene is left open where the match is weak. Size is omitted from some rows. Given values are once, few, many or a class for expanded clones.

>.|TRBV6-1|.|TRBJ1-1
TGTGCCAGCAGTGCGACTCGAATGAACACTGAAGCTTTCTTT
CASSATRMNTEAFF
>.|TRBV4-1|.|TRBJ2-3
TGCGCCAGCAGCAATGACGACAGCCCCACAGATACGCAGTATTTT
CASSNDDSPTDTQYF
>few|TRBV29-1|.|TRBJ1-5
TGCAGCGCAACACAGGGTGAAGGTCAGCCCCAGCATTTT
CSATQGEGQPQHF
>.|TRBV20-1|.|TRBJ2-1
TGCAGTGCCAACCCAGTTAGAGCCTACAATGAGCAGTTCTTC
CSANPVRAYNEQFF
>.|TRBV7-8|.|TRBJ2-5
TGTGCCAGCAGCTTAGGACTCTACAATGAGCAGTACTTC
CASSLGLYNEQYF
>once|TRBV7-2|.|TRBJ1-4
TGTGCCAGCAGCTTAGATTACAGGGCCCTTAATGAAAAACTGTTTTTT
CASSLDYRALNEKLFF
>.|TRBV12-3/TRBV12-4|.|TRBJ2-2
TGTGCCAGCAGACCTACGTCAGGGGAGCTGTTTTTT
CASRPTSGELFF
>once|TRBV6-4|.|TRBJ2-1
TGTGTCAGCAGTGACGCAGGGGAGGCAAATGAGCAGTTCTTC
CVSSDAGEANEQFF
>.|TRBV5-1|TRBD1|TRBJ1-2
TGCGCCAGCACCATCGGGACAGGAAACTATGGCTACACCTTC
CASTIGTGNYGYTF
>.|TRBV10-3|TRBD1|TRBJ2-3
TGTGCCATCGGACGACCAGGGGGCGAGAGCACAGATACGCAGTATTTT
CAIGRPGGESTDTQYF
>.|TRBV29-1|.|TRBJ1-1
TGCAGCGTTGAAGACGACACTGAAGCTTTCTTT
CSVEDDTEAFF
>.|TRBV7-9|TRBD2|TRBJ2-1
TGTGCCGGCAGCGCTATGGGGGGGGACAATGAGCAGTTCTTC
CAGSAMGGDNEQFF
>few|TRBV4-2|.|TRBJ2-7
TGTGCCAGCAGCCGGCTAACTGGGACAGTTGGGGGGGAGCAGTACTTC
CASSRLTGTVGGEQYF
>.|TRBV5-1|.|TRBJ2-3
TGCGCCAGCAGGCACGTGGTGACGAGAAGCACAGATACGCAGTATTTT
CASRHVVTRSTDTQYF
>.|TRBV15|TRBD1|TRBJ2-7
TGTGCCACCAGCAGGCATGGACAGGGGATTGACGAGCAGTACTTC
CATSRHGQGIDEQYF
>.|TRBV4-1|.|TRBJ2-5
TGCGCCAGCAGCCAATGGAAGGAAGAGACCCAGTACTTC
CASSQWKEETQYF
>once|TRBV27|TRBD1|TRBJ2-5
TGTGCCAGCAGTGACCTATTGGGACAGGGGGAAGAGACCCAGTACTTC
CASSDLLGQGEETQYF
>.|TRBV28|.|TRBJ1-2
TGTGCCAGCAGTTTCCCCTCGGAGGGGGACAAGGACTATGGCTACACCTTC
CASSFPSEGDKDYGYTF
>.|TRBV12-3/TRBV12-4|.|TRBJ2-5
TGTGCCAGCAGTTTATACGGTCAACCTGAGACCCAGTACTTC
CASSLYGQPETQYF
>.|TRBV5-6|TRBD1|TRBJ1-2
TGTGCCAGCAGAGAGACAGGGGAACCTAACTATGGCTACACCTTC
CASRETGEPNYGYTF
>.|TRBV6-5|.|TRBJ2-3
TGTGCCAGCAGTTACTCGTCTTATCCGGGACTTCCCTCAGATACGCAGTATTTT
CASSYSSYPGLPSDTQYF
>.|TRBV15|.|TRBJ1-1
TGTGCCACCAGCAGAGATTCAAGGACTGAAGCTTTCTTT
CATSRDSRTEAFF
>few|TRBV2|.|TRBJ2-5
TGTGCCAGCAGCAGTGAGGAAGAGACCCAGTACTTC
CASSSEEETQYF
>.|TRBV15|TRBD2|TRBJ2-1
TGTGCCACCAGCAGAGATTTATGGCGGGAGGTCTCCTACAATGAGCAGTTCTTC
CATSRDLWREVSYNEQFF
>.|TRBV4-1|TRBD1|TRBJ1-6
TGCGCCAGCAGCCCGGGACAGGGTTCTTATTCACCCCTCCACTTT
CASSPGQGSYSPLHF
>.|TRBV25-1|.|TRBJ1-4
TGTGCCAGCAGTGAAAGTTTCGGGGGGTATAATGAAAAACTGTTTTTT
CASSESFGGYNEKLFF
>.|TRBV5-1|.|TRBJ2-1
TGCGCCAGCAGAATGCGGTTCGGCTACAATGAGCAGTTCTTC
CASRMRFGYNEQFF
>.|TRBV6-2/TRBV6-3|.|TRBJ2-7
TGTGCCAGCAGATACCCGGGACACCTTGGCTACAATGAGCAGTACTTC
CASRYPGHLGYNEQYF
>few|TRBV6-5|.|TRBJ2-7
TGTGCCAGCAGTTACTCGACCTTAGGGGCTTACGAGCAGTACTTC
CASSYSTLGAYEQYF
>.|TRBV20-1|TRBD1|TRBJ1-5
TGCAGTGCTAGTACGGGACAGGGGGCCGAAAGCAATCAGCCCCAGCATTTT
CSASTGQGAESNQPQHF
>few|TRBV12-3/TRBV12-4|.|TRBJ2-1
TGTGCCAGCAGTTCTCCCGTACGGAGCTCCTACAATGAGCAGTTCTTC
CASSSPVRSSYNEQFF
>once|TRBV12-5|TRBD2|TRBJ2-7
TGTGCTAGTGGTTTGGTATCTATTGCGGGAGGGCGTGGCGAGCAGTACTTC
CASGLVSIAGGRGEQYF
>.|TRBV6-5|TRBD1|TRBJ1-1
TGTGCCAGCGATGGGGGACAGGGGCTCGCTGAAGCTTTCTTT
CASDGGQGLAEAFF
>.|TRBV20-1|.|TRBJ2-4
TGCAGTGCTAGGGATGGGCGGGACCGATCTCTAGCCAAAAACATTCAGTACTTC
CSARDGRDRSLAKNIQYF
>.|TRBV5-1|TRBD2|TRBJ2-3
TGCGCCAGCAGCATCTCGGGACTAGCGGGGTACACAGATACGCAGTATTTT
CASSISGLAGYTDTQYF
>.|TRBV20-1|TRBD1|TRBJ2-1
TGCAGTGCTAGTCCCGGGGACAGGGGAGCAAATGAGCAGTTCTTC
CSASPGDRGANEQFF
>.|TRBV20-1|.|TRBJ2-7
TGCAGTGCTAGGTTCCGGGGAAATGGCTACGAGCAGTACTTC
CSARFRGNGYEQYF
>few|TRBV6-1|.|TRBJ2-3
TGTGCCAGCAGTGAACCAGGGTTCACAGATACGCAGTATTTT
CASSEPGFTDTQYF
>.|TRBV30|TRBD1|TRBJ1-5
TGTGCCTGGAGGACGGGACAGGGAGTCGGTAGCAATCAGCCCCAGCATTTT
CAWRTGQGVGSNQPQHF
>.|TRBV6-5|TRBD1|TRBJ1-4
TGTGCCAGCAGAGACGACAGGGGACGGGAAAAACTGTTTTTT
CASRDDRGREKLFF
>few|TRBV25-1|.|TRBJ2-1
TGTGCCAGCAGTGAACCAGGGTCAGTGTATGAGCAGTTCTTC
CASSEPGSVYEQFF
>.|TRBV20-1|.|TRBJ2-1
TGCAGTGCTAGAGATCGTACGGGGAGATACAATGAGCAGTTCTTC
CSARDRTGRYNEQFF
>.|TRBV28|.|TRBJ1-1
TGTGCCAGCAGACCCTCCGAGGTCAGTGAAGCTTTCTTT
CASRPSEVSEAFF
>few|TRBV24-1|.|TRBJ1-2
TGTGCCACCAGTGAATCCAACCGTAACTATGGCTACACCTTC
CATSESNRNYGYTF
>few|TRBV27|TRBD2|TRBJ2-7
TGTGCCAGCAGTCCTAGACTAGCGCGGTGGTGGGAGCAGTACTTC
CASSPRLARWWEQYF
>.|TRBV10-3|TRBD2|TRBJ2-1
TGTGCCATCAGTGAGTCGATAGCGGGGGAGGTATACAATGAGCAGTTCTTC
CAISESIAGEVYNEQFF
>few|TRBV20-1|.|TRBJ2-4
TGCAGTGCTATGCGGGTCAGGGAGGTGAACATTCAGTACTTC
CSAMRVREVNIQYF
>.|TRBV4-3|.|TRBJ2-5
TGCGCCAGCAGCCAAAGTCGCTTAATTCAAGAGACCCAGTACTTC
CASSQSRLIQETQYF
>.|TRBV20-1|.|TRBJ2-7
TGCAGTGCCGTGGGGGTAGACAGCTCCTACGAGCAGTACTTC
CSAVGVDSSYEQYF
>.|TRBV15|.|TRBJ1-4
TGTGCCACCAGCAAAGCCCTCGGGCCCAATGAAAAACTGTTTTTT
CATSKALGPNEKLFF
>.|TRBV20-1|.|TRBJ2-7
TGCAGCTGGGTTCACCAAGAGGCCCAGTACTTC
CSWVHQEAQYF
>.|TRBV20-1|.|TRBJ1-5
TGCAGTGCTATCAGGTCTGATGATCAGCCCCAGCATTTT
CSAIRSDDQPQHF
>few|TRBV7-9|.|TRBJ1-6
TGTGCCAGCAGCTCCGGAGATAGCAACAATTCACCCCTCCACTTT
CASSSGDSNNSPLHF